The sequence of this TCR beta chain was determined in a study of cytomegalovirus exposure and HLA in healthy donors (TCRdb year 2017). Regarding the study in general: In an earlier analysis of under 750 of the donors, roughly 300 Gb of sequence data and about 110 million unique TCR beta sequences from about 179 million T cells were reported. Roughly 300 gigabases of sequencing data and 91 million or so unique TCR sequences made up an early release that covered approximately 620 HLA-typed donors. Of the roughly 400 genotyped donors, 80% to 90% were placed in the genetic ancestry cluster associated with self-reported Caucasian donors. The study aimed to test whether cataloging public T cell receptors could reveal signatures of past pathogen exposure. The study profiled the T cell repertoires of hundreds of subjects by immunosequencing and related them to cytomegalovirus serostatus. Besides the first cohort of roughly 640 subjects, a separate validation cohort made up of roughly 130 different subjects was used. To predict cytomegalovirus infection status, the study brought together high-throughput TCR immunosequencing, statistical association of individual TCRs with disease status, and machine learning. In a later analysis, previously published TCR beta repertoires from 550 to 700 donors were re-analyzed and high-resolution HLA genotyping was added so that TCR occurrence patterns could be studied. The later analysis used no new phenotypic data to find candidate immune exposures, relying instead on TCR beta sequences and their occurrence across donors. To decide whether each TCR beta V gene segment behaved as functional or pseudogenic, an earlier analysis of fewer than 750 of the donors relied on high-throughput TCR beta sequencing. Donor age, sex, ethnicity and CMV serostatus were compiled together with the repertoire data. A later genetic analysis used genome-wide SNP genotypes for about 60% of the roughly 700 donors, treating that subset as a discovery cohort. All discovery cohort repertoires had been generated on a single sequencing platform. HLA typing included class I and class II loci at four-digit resolution. The number of typed donors differed by locus: about 629-630 for A, B, C, DRB1 and DQB1; some 500 for DQA1; around 610 for DPA1; and about 450 for DPB1. Roughly 5 DR-DQ haplotypes were handled as single units for association and clustering because linkage in the cohort was strong. Among some 410 genotyped donors of the cohort, an average of about 220,000 unique TCR beta nucleotide sequences was sequenced per donor, of which about 18% were non-productive. Beyond this particular receptor, the publication reports: Approximately 18 rarely observed V segments, including chromosome 9 orphons, were excluded from the earlier analysis of about 610 of the donors because counts were too low. Because the 87-base-pair reads could not distinguish some IMGT-functional V segments, including TRBV6-2 and TRBV6-3, those segments were excluded. A cluster of highly shared sequence variants was judged likely to be a technical artifact of the sequencing pipeline. A further reported finding was that TCR beta sequences accurately predicted the HLA-A and HLA-B alleles for most subjects in the first cohort. When HLA alleles, especially DR and DQ, strongly co-occurred, TCR associations were difficult to assign to individual alleles. According to a later genetic analysis, donors in an Asian-associated ancestry cluster had fewer N-insertions in productive TCRs than the approximately 630-donor mean. A later analysis found that HLA-associated TCR beta chains were more clonally expanded and had lower generation probabilities than equally common non-associated chains. According to a later analysis, TCR association rates differed among HLA loci, with DRB1 alleles showing the most associated TCRs and HLA-C alleles showing the fewest. Across donors, most TCR sequences were observed very rarely, whereas some public TCRs were present in many individuals. In an earlier analysis of 500 to 650 of the donors, most TCR beta V segments appeared in productive rearrangements about 90% or about 30% of the time, broadly matching IMGT annotations. Immune exposure information for the cohort was limited to CMV serostatus. Because some donors lacked HLA typing at each locus, the association tests relied only on the typed subset. In a later analysis, several top co-occurrence clusters were reported to appear linked to parvovirus B19, influenza, CMV and Epstein-Barr virus. The presence/absence analyses assumed that sequencing depth was roughly uniform across donors, and that assumption may not be true. A few of the identified cytomegalovirus-associated TCR beta chains were confirmed in vitro to be specific for cytomegalovirus antigens. In a later analysis, 15,000 to 20,000 TCR beta sequences were associated with specific HLA alleles at a false discovery rate of 0.05. A total of roughly 160 TCR beta chains were listed by the study as associated with cytomegalovirus. In a later genetic analysis, a missense DCLRE1C variant was associated with V-gene and J-gene trimming of TCR beta chains, and the association was replicated in an independent cohort. Correlated functional status among segregating V segments might reflect linkage disequilibrium, but an unknown experimental factor could not be ruled out. The classifier was reported to diagnose cytomegalovirus status with high specificity and sensitivity in both the original cohort and the validation cohort. The authors suggested that the approach could potentially be extended to other disease states and immunological phenotypes. In this cohort, only TCR beta chains were sequenced, and detectable features were limited by the absence of alpha or paired-chain data. In a later analysis, most CMV-associated TCR beta chains were found to appear HLA-restricted, with HLA associations seemingly driven largely by CMV exposure.

V is cut by 6 bases and J by 13 bases, and the space between the germline ends is 16 bases. Measured from the cysteine to the phenylalanine, the CDR3 is 12 residues long. The read is trimmed to its CDR3 DNA, 36 bases read in frame from base 1. Looking up the germline V gene yields CDR1 LGHNT and CDR2 FRNRAP. The cohort comprised hundreds of healthy bone marrow donors. At the time of sampling, all cohort members were nominally healthy, though unrecorded immune exposures were likely present. The donor tested CMV seropositive, placing the donor among the 289 seropositive members of the cohort. A peripheral blood sample was collected from each donor, and TCR beta sequencing was performed on peripheral blood mononuclear cells. Genomic DNA was extracted from the blood cell samples with the Qiagen DNeasy Blood Extraction Kit. Receptor libraries were prepared by the immunoSEQ multiplex PCR assay. The multiplex PCR relied on a mix of 60 forward primers for TCR Vbeta segments and 13 reverse primers for TCR Jbeta segments. The CDR3 region of rearranged TCR beta genes was amplified from genomic DNA by a multiplex PCR assay. The amplified TCR beta libraries were sequenced on the Illumina HiSeq System as 87-base-pair reads. In the source study's methods: A later analysis counted approximately 76 million unique TCR beta chains across the roughly 700 repertoires, and some 12 million of these chains were shared by at least two donors. Raw reads were error-corrected and collapsed into unique sequences by a nearest-neighbor algorithm in which closely related sequences were merged to remove PCR and sequencing errors. To assign V, D and J gene segments, CDR3 sequences were aligned to IMGT reference sequences. For a sequence to be retained, a match of at least six nucleotides was required to both a V gene segment and a J gene segment. Rearrangements were called productive when the CDR3 lacked stop codons and stayed in frame with V and J; all others were non-productive. Following IMGT convention, CDR3 was defined as the stretch from the second conserved V-encoded cysteine to the conserved J-encoded phenylalanine. In an earlier analysis of around 600 of the donors, sequences lacking an unambiguous match to a single V gene segment were excluded. An earlier analysis of a few hundred of the donors called V segments functional above 56.7% productive rearrangements and segregating when the between-donor standard deviation exceeded 5%. A statistical classification framework was built to diagnose cytomegalovirus status from the catalog of TCR beta chain sequences. In a later analysis, V and J genes were assigned by comparing TCR nucleotide sequences against IMGT/GENE-DB human TR gene sequences. A later analysis assigned CDR3 sequences and most-parsimonious VDJ recombination scenarios with the TCRdist pipeline. A later analysis defined each TCR beta chain by its CDR3 amino acid sequence plus V-gene family, and excluded reads lacking a unique V-gene family. As a way to deal with suspected cross-contamination and a sequencing artifact, a later analysis dropped hundreds of nucleotide sequences that were highly shared and had low generation probability. In a later analysis, a clonal expansion index for each public chain was calculated from normalized within-repertoire ranks of inferred template counts. Generation probabilities in a later analysis came from a VDJ recombination model fitted to out-of-frame rearrangements, and those results were checked against IGoR. Hypergeometric tests were used in a later analysis to score TCR-TCR, TCR-HLA and TCR-CMV co-occurrence, with a repertoire-size bias correction applied to the TCR pairs. To estimate false discovery rates, a later analysis permuted the HLA or CMV assignments 20 times. In a later analysis, co-occurring TCRs were grouped with DBSCAN, and TCRdist sequence similarity was added when clustering was performed within HLA-allele-positive subsets. Co-occurrence clustering excluded repertoires with fewer than 30,000 or more than 120,000 public chains, plus five with anomalous nucleotide sharing. Drawn from immuneACCESS, this table holds only the in-frame rearrangements with V and J called that TCRdb kept. Clones are partly lost; checked studies trace under half to an unresolved V gene and leave the rest unexplained. V, J and clone size were drawn from that table, and D and trimming were deduced from the DNA. The sample table contains around 150,000 clones; only one count was recorded for over 75% of them. Roughly an eighth of the sample rests with the top ten.

With regard to this clone: The specificity of this receptor is unknown. No much larger clone exists at a distance of one base, and base qualities are not known.

The clonotype originates from a man in his fifties in good health and CMV-seropositive. The sample taken for sequencing was PBMCs. The chain joins TRBV12-5 to TRBJ2-1, with no reliable assignment of the D segment. The sequenced DNA is TGTGCTAGTGGCCTGGAGAGGTACCCCCAGTTCTTC. Translation gives CASGLERYPQFF.